This entry is about one T cell receptor beta chain. Its antigen is as yet unknown. These data originate in a study of CD8 T cells in Susac syndrome. Turning to the study itself: Clinically active disease was present in six of the sequenced Susac syndrome patients. Roughly eight of these patients were in remission.

Study results and limitations: Susac-specific public clones were found in both the total CD8+ and the CD8+ TEMRA repertoires, with under 20 in the former and 5 or 6 in the latter. Clonal expansion involving Susac CD8+ cells peaked in TEMRA cells and active patients.

Looked up from germline, CDR1 is MGHRA and CDR2 is YSYEKL. This CDR3 is 15 amino acids long. The germline V and J ends were trimmed by 0 bases and 9 bases, with 15 bases remaining between them. Random hexamers served to reverse transcribe roughly 0.45 to 1 ug RNA. TCRdb called the immunoSEQ multiplex PCR reads again in MiXCR, with one record for every CDR3 protein. The repertoire includes 150,000 to 200,000 distinct CDR3 sequences, roughly 94% of them detected once, and about 0.15% sits in the top ten. This chain uses TRBV4-1 with TRBJ1-5; D ambiguous. Sequenced sample: CD8+ T cells from PBMCs. The sequence was collected from a human donor with Susac syndrome. The CDR3 sequence is CASSQDLWAAGPQHF. CDR3 coding DNA: TGCGCCAGCAGCCAAGATCTTTGGGCCGCAGGGCCCCAGCATTTT.